This T cell receptor beta chain was captured in a study of blood T cell repertoires in COVID-19. On the study more broadly: T cells, B-cell-depleted T cells, or PBMCs supplied cDNA or gDNA.

Germline V lookup: CDR1 SNHLY, CDR2 FYNNEI. The J segment lost 2 bases and the V segment lost 6 bases, leaving 5 bases of the junction unmatched. CDR3 length: 15 residues. Study processing details: Nucleated cell number was recorded as an estimate derived from reference gene primer amplification. TCRdb keeps only in-frame clones here, not all; method: immunoSEQ multiplex PCR. The DNA gave D and trimming, while V, J and clone size come from that table. The sample contains some 43,000 clones, about 88% of which appear only once. Sample: peripheral blood. The chain uses TRBV2 and TRBJ1-4; 8 nucleotides match TRBD1. The clonotype was recovered from a middle-aged man with active COVID-19. CDR3 protein: CASSRTGNTNEKLFF. CDR3 sequence (DNA): TGTGCCAGCAGCCGGACAGGGAATACTAATGAAAAACTGTTTTTT.